Below are 23 T cell receptor beta chains sequenced from a single sample in a study of T cells in Graves' hyperthyroidism and ophthalmopathy. Using RNA transcripts as the source, TCR beta CDR3 regions were amplified. Primed by the HTBI set, a first-round RT-PCR was run on the TCR CDR3. TCRdb reprocessed the multiplex PCR reads via MiXCR and lists one record per CDR3 protein. The table records fewer than 350,000 distinct CDR3 sequences, 21% of them present only once. The sequenced sample was blood. The receptors stem from a woman aged 45-59 years with Graves' hyperthyroidism.

The V call is TRBV29-1, the J call TRBJ2-3; D ambiguous. Germline assignment: CDR1 SQVTM and CDR2 ANQGSEA. This CDR3 comprises 13 residues. Trimming left V 5 bases short and J 1 base short, with 10 bases between. The CDR3 spells CSVKKTGTDTQYF. CDR3 nucleotide sequence: TGCAGCGTTAAGAAAACAGGCACAGATACGCAGTATTTT.

This chain uses TRBV19 with TRBJ2-7; 8 nucleotides agree with TRBD1. The CDR3 consists of 14 residues. The J segment lost 6 bases and the V segment lost 6 bases, leaving 10 bases of the junction unmatched. From germline, CDR1 is LNHDA and CDR2 SQIVND (reference sequence). The CDR3 nucleotides are TGTGCCAGTAGACAATATACCGACAGGGGCGAGCAGTACTTC. Translation: CASRQYTDRGEQYF.

This clonotype has at least ten counts. V gene TRBV6-2 or TRBV6-3 combines with J gene TRBJ1-5; D not certain. The CDR3 is 14 residues long. CDR1 and CDR2 (germline): MNHEY, SVGEGT. Trimming took 4 bases from V and 1 from J, leaving 8 bases between them. The CDR3: CASSFLSSNQPQHF. As DNA, the CDR3 is TGTGCCAGCAGTTTCCTTTCCAGCAATCAGCCCCAGCATTTT.

This clonotype occurred a few times. The chain links TRBV29-1 to TRBJ1-4; D is undetermined. CDR1 SQVTM and CDR2 ANQGSEA come from the germline V gene. The CDR3 totals 13 residues. Trimming stripped 5 bases from V and 8 bases from J, with 15 bases between. Written as DNA, the CDR3 is TGCAGCGTTCTACGGGCGGGTGCGGAAAAACTGTTTTTT. It encodes CSVLRAGAEKLFF.

The V call is TRBV4-1, the J call TRBJ2-1, with 7 nucleotides matching TRBD2. CDR1 is MGHRA, CDR2 YSYEKL, per germline. The CDR3 is 16 residues long. Trimming cost V 5 bases and J 1 base; bases outside gene matches: 8. Here the CDR3 DNA reads TGCGCCAGCAGCACTAGCGTTCGTGGGTCCTACAATGAGCAGTTCTTC. Its protein is CASSTSVRGSYNEQFF.

The chain joins TRBV4-1 to TRBJ2-7, with a tentative D call TRBD1 (6 bases). Germline V gene sequence: CDR1 MGHRA, CDR2 YSYEKL. The ends were cut back, 0 bases at V and 6 bases at J, with 15 bases in the middle. This CDR3 has 15 residues. The CDR3 reads CASSQDHNRQVEQYF. The CDR3 region has the DNA TGCGCCAGCAGCCAAGATCATAATCGACAGGTCGAGCAGTACTTC.

This clonotype was seen a handful of times. This rearrangement joins TRBV28 to TRBJ2-1; 8 bases align to TRBD1. Trimming cost V 4 bases and J 1 base; bases outside gene matches: 3. The CDR3 spans 15 residues. The germline gives CDR1 MDHEN, CDR2 SYDVKM. The chain's CDR3 is CASSSGGPSYNEQFF. The CDR3 nucleotides are TGTGCCAGCAGTTCAGGGGGCCCTTCCTACAATGAGCAGTTCTTC.

The sample holds many counts of this clonotype. The gene calls are TRBV7-6 and TRBJ1-1; D might be TRBD1 (5 bases). CDR1 is SGHVS, CDR2 FNYEAQ, per germline. The CDR3 extends over 17 amino acids. V gave up 2 bases and J gave up 0 bases, with 16 bases separating them. CDR3 sequence: CASSLYWAGRLNTEAFF. In DNA form, the CDR3 reads TGTGCCAGCAGCTTATATTGGGCAGGGCGTCTGAACACTGAAGCTTTCTTT.

This clonotype was found many times. The chain is built from TRBV5-5 and TRBJ1-1; maybe TRBD1 (5 bases). The CDR3 extends over 14 amino acids. Germline lookup yields CDR1 SGHKS and CDR2 YYEKEE (reference sequence). The V gene lost 3 bases and the J gene lost 3 bases, with 12 bases spanning the gap. CDR3 in amino acids: CASSSVWGDTEAFF. As DNA, the CDR3 is TGTGCCAGCAGCTCGGTATGGGGGGACACTGAAGCTTTCTTT.

The chain carries TRBV27 and TRBJ2-2; D is perhaps TRBD2 (5 bases). The germline gives CDR1 MNHEY, CDR2 SMNVEV (reference sequence). V gave up 4 bases and J gave up 4 bases, with 13 bases separating them. The CDR3 is made up of 15 amino acids. CDR3 sequence reads: CASSSTSSGTGELFF. CDR3 DNA sequence: TGTGCCAGCAGTTCCACTAGTTCCGGCACCGGGGAGCTGTTTTTT.

This clonotype has ten or more counts. The V and J genes are TRBV20-1 and TRBJ1-1; D is undetermined. V shed 0 bases and J shed 2 bases, with 7 bases lying between them. The germline V gene encodes CDR1 DFQATT and CDR2 SNEGSKA (reference sequence). The CDR3 covers 13 residues. The chain's CDR3 is CSARDKTNTEAFF. The CDR3 nucleotides are TGCAGTGCTAGAGATAAGACCAACACTGAAGCTTTCTTT.

This clonotype has a count of ten or more. The chain links TRBV11-3 to TRBJ2-2; 12 bases agree with TRBD2. Unmatched junction bases numbered 7, after V lost 5 bases and J lost 6 bases. The CDR3 is 16 amino acids. CDR1 and CDR2 from the germline V gene are SGHNT and YENEEA. CDR3 residues: CASSPRASGRAGELFF. Written as DNA, the CDR3 is TGTGCCAGCAGCCCTAGGGCTAGCGGGAGGGCCGGGGAGCTGTTTTTT.

This clonotype was detected a few times. The J gene is TRBJ2-7, the V gene TRBV7-9; TRBD2 matches 12 bases. V lost 5 bases and J lost 3; bases outside the gene matches: 5. CDR1 and CDR2 (germline): SEHNR, FQNEAQ (reference sequence). The CDR3 runs 15 residues. CDR3 loop: CASSKLAGGLYEQYF. The CDR3 DNA reads TGTGCCAGCAGCAAACTAGCGGGGGGACTCTACGAGCAGTACTTC.

In its sample, this clonotype was seen many times. The chain combines TRBV2 with TRBJ2-2; 12 bases agree with TRBD2. The trim removed 0 bases at V and 8 bases at J, leaving 10 bases unmatched. Germline CDR1 is SNHLY and CDR2 is FYNNEI. CDR3 length equals 18 residues. The CDR3 DNA reads TGTGCCAGCAGTGAAGCGAGGCTAGCGGGAGGGGGTAAAGGGGAGCTGTTTTTT. Translated, it gives CASSEARLAGGGKGELFF.

This clonotype occurred many times. CDR3 protein: CASSPGLADNEQFF. The CDR3, as DNA: TGTGCCAGCAGCCCCGGACTAGCGGACAATGAGCAGTTCTTC. This chain uses TRBV7-2 with TRBJ2-1; 10 positions match TRBD2. Germline values: CDR1 SGHTA, CDR2 FQGNSA. J lost 5 bases, V lost 5 bases, and 3 bases had no gene match. CDR3 length equals 14 residues.

This chain joins TRBV27 and TRBJ2-1; D is ambiguous. V was clipped by 2 bases and J by 12 bases, with 11 bases between them. CDR1 MNHEY and CDR2 SMNVEV come from the germline V gene (reference sequence). The CDR3 has 12 residues. The CDR3 protein is CASSLPMGRQFF. The CDR3 nucleotides read TGTGCCAGCAGTTTACCGATGGGCCGGCAGTTCTTC.

The chain has TRBV11-2 and TRBJ2-1, with TRBD2 matching over 9 bases. There are 18 residues in the CDR3. Germline CDR1 is SGHAT and CDR2 is FQNNGV. With 1 base clipped from V and 5 bases from J, the junction kept 12 bases outside the gene matches. Written as DNA, the CDR3 is TGTGCCAGCAGCTTAGTTGTTAGCGGGAGTTGGTTGGACAATGAGCAGTTCTTC. Its translation is CASSLVVSGSWLDNEQFF. Together with reference TRBV11-2 and TRBJ2-1, the CDR3 gives the full variable domain: EAGVAQSPRYKIIEKRQSVAFWCNPISGHATLYWYQQILGQGPKLLIQFQNNGVVDDSQLPKDRFSAERLKGVDSTLKIQPAKLEDSAVYLCASSLVVSGSWLDNEQFFGPGTRLTVL.

This clonotype occurred many times. The chain employs TRBV27 and TRBJ2-1, with TRBD2 as a possible D gene (5 bases). The V end lost 5 bases, the J end lost 5 bases, and 22 bases lay between the germline ends. This CDR3 contains 17 residues. CDR1 is MNHEY, CDR2 SMNVEV, per germline (reference sequence). The CDR3 nucleotides are TGTGCCAGCAGTATTAATTCCGGGAACCCACCCCACAATGAGCAGTTCTTC. Amino acids: CASSINSGNPPHNEQFF.

The chain carries TRBV7-8 and TRBJ1-3, with D hard to call. V was pared by 0 bases and J by 0 bases, with 9 bases between. CDR3 length equals 16 residues. Germline V gene lookup returns CDR1 SGHVS and CDR2 FQNEAQ. As DNA, the CDR3 is TGTGCCAGCAGCTTAGCGCGGGCAGGCTCTGGAAACACCATATATTTT. Amino acids: CASSLARAGSGNTIYF.

The chain links TRBV5-1 to TRBJ2-3, with 9 bases matching TRBD1. Unmatched junction bases numbered 7, after V lost 4 bases and J lost 4 bases. The CDR3 spans 15 residues. Germline V gives CDR1 SGHRS, CDR2 YFSETQ. CDR3 protein: CASSPEGTGPDTQYF. CDR3 bases: TGCGCCAGCAGCCCGGAGGGGACAGGGCCAGATACGCAGTATTTT.

This clonotype showed up many times. The chain couples TRBV5-1 to TRBJ2-7; TRBD2 might be the D (5 bases). Germline V gene sequence: CDR1 SGHRS, CDR2 YFSETQ. Trimming stripped 7 bases from V and 3 bases from J, with 17 bases between. The CDR3 loop spans 14 amino acids. In DNA form, the CDR3 reads TGCGCCAGCCAACCAGGAGGTGGTCGCTACGAGCAGTACTTC. Protein product: CASQPGGGRYEQYF.

Ten or more counts support this clonotype. The genes are TRBV2 and TRBJ2-1; 10 nucleotides line up with TRBD2. From germline, CDR1 is SNHLY and CDR2 FYNNEI. J was trimmed by 7 bases and V by 6 bases; bases with no gene match: 12. The CDR3 extends over 16 amino acids. CDR3 sequence: CASSKQAGGKANEQFF. As DNA, the CDR3 is TGTGCCAGCAGCAAACAAGCGGGAGGGAAGGCGAATGAGCAGTTCTTC. Using reference TRBV2 and TRBJ2-1 for the parts outside the CDR3, the full variable domain is EPEVTQTPSHQVTQMGQEVILRCVPISNHLYFYWYRQILGQKVEFLVSFYNNEISEKSEIFDDQFSVERPDGSNFTLKIRSTKLEDSAMYFCASSKQAGGKANEQFFGPGTRLTVL.

V is TRBV7-6 and J is TRBJ2-1, with TRBD2 matching over 7 bases. The CDR3 runs to 17 residues. Germline assignment: CDR1 SGHVS and CDR2 FNYEAQ. V shed 5 bases and J 7 bases; nucleotides not matched to a gene: 17. CDR3 protein: CASSPRAGANSRNEQFF. The CDR3 nucleotides are TGTGCCAGCAGCCCTCGGGCGGGAGCGAATTCCCGGAATGAGCAGTTCTTC.